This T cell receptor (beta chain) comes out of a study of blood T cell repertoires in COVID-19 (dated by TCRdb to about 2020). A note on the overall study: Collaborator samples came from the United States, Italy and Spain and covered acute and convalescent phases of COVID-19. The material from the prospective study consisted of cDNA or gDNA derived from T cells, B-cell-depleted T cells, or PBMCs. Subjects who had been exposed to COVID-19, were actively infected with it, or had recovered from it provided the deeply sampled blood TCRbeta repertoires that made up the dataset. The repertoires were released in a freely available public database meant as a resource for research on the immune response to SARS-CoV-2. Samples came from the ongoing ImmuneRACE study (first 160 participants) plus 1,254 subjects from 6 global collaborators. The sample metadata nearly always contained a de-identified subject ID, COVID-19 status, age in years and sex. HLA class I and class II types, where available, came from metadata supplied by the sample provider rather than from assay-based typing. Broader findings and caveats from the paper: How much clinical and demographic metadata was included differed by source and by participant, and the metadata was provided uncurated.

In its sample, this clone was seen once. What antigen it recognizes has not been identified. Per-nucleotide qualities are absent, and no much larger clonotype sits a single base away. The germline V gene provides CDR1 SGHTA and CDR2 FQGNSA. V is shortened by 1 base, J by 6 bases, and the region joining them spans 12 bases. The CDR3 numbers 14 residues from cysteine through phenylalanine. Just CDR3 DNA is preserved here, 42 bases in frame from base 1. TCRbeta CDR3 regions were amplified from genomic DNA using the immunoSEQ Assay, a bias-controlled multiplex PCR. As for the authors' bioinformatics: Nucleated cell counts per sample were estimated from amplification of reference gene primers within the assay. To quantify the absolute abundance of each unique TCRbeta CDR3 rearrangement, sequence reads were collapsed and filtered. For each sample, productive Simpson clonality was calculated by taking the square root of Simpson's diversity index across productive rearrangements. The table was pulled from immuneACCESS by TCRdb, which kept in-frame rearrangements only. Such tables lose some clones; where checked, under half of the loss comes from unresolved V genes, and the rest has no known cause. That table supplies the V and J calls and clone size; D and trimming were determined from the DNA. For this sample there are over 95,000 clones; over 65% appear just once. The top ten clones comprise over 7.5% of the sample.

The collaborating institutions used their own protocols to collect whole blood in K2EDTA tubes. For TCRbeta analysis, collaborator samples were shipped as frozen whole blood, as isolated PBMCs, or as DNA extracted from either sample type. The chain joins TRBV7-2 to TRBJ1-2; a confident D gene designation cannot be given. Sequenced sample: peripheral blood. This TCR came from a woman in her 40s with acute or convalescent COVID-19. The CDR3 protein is CASSLGAPANGYTF. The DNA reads TGTGCCAGCAGCTTAGGTGCCCCAGCGAATGGCTACACCTTC. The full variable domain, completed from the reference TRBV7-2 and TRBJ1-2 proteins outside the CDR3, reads GAGVSQSPSNKVTEKGKDVELRCDPISGHTALYWYRQSLGQGLEFLIYFQGNSAPDKSGLPSDRFSAERTGGSVSTLTIQRTQQEDSAVYLCASSLGAPANGYTFGSGTRLTVV.